Following are 5 T cell receptor beta chains from one sample sequenced in a study of Graves' ophthalmopathy and Graves' hyperthyroidism. The authors amplified TCR beta CDR3 regions from RNA transcripts. First-round RT-PCR relied on HTBI primers, and a second-round multiplex PCR came next. From the multiplex PCR reads, TCRdb called clonotypes with MiXCR, one entry per CDR3 protein. The table shows 350,000 or so distinct CDR3 sequences, with 15% to 20% occurring only once. The source material was peripheral blood. Every receptor here comes from an adult man with Graves' ophthalmopathy.

This clonotype was recorded at least ten times. The rearrangement joins TRBV6-1 to TRBJ1-1; 8 bases agree with TRBD1. The germline gives CDR1 MNHNS, CDR2 SASEGT. V trimming: 8 bases; J trimming: 4 bases; junction bases outside the gene matches: 6. This CDR3 comprises 13 residues. The CDR3 nucleotides are TGTGCCAGCGTGGACAGGGTAGCCACTGAAGCTTTCTTT. Its translation: CASVDRVATEAFF.

The CDR3 sequence: CSARWLGGGVKNIQYF. The CDR3 bases are TGCAGTGCTAGATGGCTAGGCGGGGGTGTCAAAAACATTCAGTACTTC. The chain links TRBV20-1 to TRBJ2-4; 7 nucleotides align to TRBD2. The CDR3 is 16 residues long. Germline assignment: CDR1 DFQATT and CDR2 SNEGSKA (reference sequence). Trimming took 2 bases from V and 3 from J; bases not matched to a gene: 10.

This clonotype has at least ten counts. The rearrangement joins TRBV12-5 to TRBJ2-2; 8 positions match TRBD2. The trim removed 3 bases at V and 6 bases at J, leaving 18 bases unmatched. Looked up from germline, CDR1 is LGHNT and CDR2 is FRNRAP. The CDR3 loop spans 19 amino acids. The CDR3 region is CASGFQLHQSGGDAGELFF. CDR3 coding DNA: TGTGCTAGTGGTTTCCAATTACACCAAAGCGGGGGCGACGCCGGGGAGCTGTTTTTT.

The sample holds many counts of this clonotype. The chain uses TRBV12-3 or TRBV12-4 and TRBJ1-6, with unresolved D. Trimming shortened V by 3 bases and J by 0 bases, and 6 bases separated the two germline ends. This CDR3 comprises 15 residues. The CDR3 nucleotides are TGTGCCAGCAGTTTCGAGAGCTCCTATAATTCACCCCTCCACTTT. Protein: CASSFESSYNSPLHF.

This clonotype was seen repeatedly, ten times or more. This chain joins TRBV29-1 and TRBJ2-2; the D gene is possibly TRBD2 (5 bases). This CDR3 contains 13 residues. Germline V lookup: CDR1 SQVTM, CDR2 ANQGSEA. The V gene lost 6 bases and the J gene lost 5 bases, with 13 bases spanning the gap. The CDR3 protein is CSVRAVGTGELFF. The CDR3 coding sequence is TGCAGCGTGCGGGCGGTTGGAACCGGGGAGCTGTTTTTT.